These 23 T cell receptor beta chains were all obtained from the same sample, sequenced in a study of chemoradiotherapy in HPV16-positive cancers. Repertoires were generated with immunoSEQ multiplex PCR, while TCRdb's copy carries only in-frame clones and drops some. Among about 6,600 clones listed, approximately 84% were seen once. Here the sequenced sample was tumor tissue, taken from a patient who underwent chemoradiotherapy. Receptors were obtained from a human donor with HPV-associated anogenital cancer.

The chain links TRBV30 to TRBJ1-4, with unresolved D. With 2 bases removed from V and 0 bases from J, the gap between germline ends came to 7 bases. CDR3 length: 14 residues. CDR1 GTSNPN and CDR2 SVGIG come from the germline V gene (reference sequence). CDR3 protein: CAWSKKTTNEKLFF. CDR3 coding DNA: TGTGCCTGGAGTAAAAAGACAACTAATGAAAAACTGTTTTTT.

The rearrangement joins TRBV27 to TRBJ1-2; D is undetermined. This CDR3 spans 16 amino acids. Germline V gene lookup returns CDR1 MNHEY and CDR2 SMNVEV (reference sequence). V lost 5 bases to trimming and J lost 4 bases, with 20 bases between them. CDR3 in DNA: TGTGCCAGCAGTCCCACCGATGTCGGTAGCTTCTATGGCTACACCTTC. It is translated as CASSPTDVGSFYGYTF.

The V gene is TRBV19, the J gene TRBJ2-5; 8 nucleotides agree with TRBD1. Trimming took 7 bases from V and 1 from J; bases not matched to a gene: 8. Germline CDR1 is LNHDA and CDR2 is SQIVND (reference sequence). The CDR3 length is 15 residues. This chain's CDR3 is CASTRGTGPQETQYF. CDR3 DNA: TGTGCCAGTACCAGGGGGACAGGACCCCAAGAGACCCAGTACTTC.

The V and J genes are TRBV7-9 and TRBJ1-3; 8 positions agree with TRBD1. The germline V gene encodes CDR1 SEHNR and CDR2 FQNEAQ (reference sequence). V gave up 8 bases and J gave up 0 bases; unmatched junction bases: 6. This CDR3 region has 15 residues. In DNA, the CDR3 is TGTGCCAGCGGAATCCAGGGGGCCTCTGGAAACACCATATATTTT. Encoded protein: CASGIQGASGNTIYF.

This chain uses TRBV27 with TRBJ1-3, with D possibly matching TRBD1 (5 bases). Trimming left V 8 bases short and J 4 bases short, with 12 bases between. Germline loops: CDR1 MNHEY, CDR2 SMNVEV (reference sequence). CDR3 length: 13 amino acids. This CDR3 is CASGRQKGNTIYF. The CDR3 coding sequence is TGTGCCAGCGGACGACAGAAGGGAAACACCATATATTTT.

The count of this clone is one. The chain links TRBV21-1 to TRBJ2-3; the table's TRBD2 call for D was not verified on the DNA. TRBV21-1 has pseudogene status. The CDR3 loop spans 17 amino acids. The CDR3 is CASSKPGLAGGIDTQYF. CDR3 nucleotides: TGTGCCAGCAGCAAACCGGGACTAGCGGGAGGAATAGATACGCAGTATTTT.

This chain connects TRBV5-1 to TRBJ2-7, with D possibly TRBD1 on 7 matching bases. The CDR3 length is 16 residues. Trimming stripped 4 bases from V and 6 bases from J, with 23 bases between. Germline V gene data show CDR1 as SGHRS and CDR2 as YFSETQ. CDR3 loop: CASSLSRLSQGGEQYF. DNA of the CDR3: TGCGCCAGCAGCCTATCCCGTCTTTCCCAGGGGGGCGAGCAGTACTTC.

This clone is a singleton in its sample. The CDR3 region has the DNA TGTGCCAGCAGCCCGCTACAGACTAGCGGGCGCACAGATACGCAGTATTTT. Protein sequence: CASSPLQTSGRTDTQYF. J is TRBJ2-3 and V is TRBV9, with 10 bases lining up with TRBD2. The CDR3 extends over 17 amino acids. The J segment lost 1 base and the V segment lost 4 bases, leaving 9 bases of the junction unmatched. CDR1 is SGDLS, CDR2 YYNGEE, per germline.

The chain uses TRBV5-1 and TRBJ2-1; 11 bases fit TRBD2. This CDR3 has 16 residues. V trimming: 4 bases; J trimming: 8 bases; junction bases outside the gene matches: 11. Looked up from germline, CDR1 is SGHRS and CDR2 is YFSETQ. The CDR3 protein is CASSPKTSGGLDEQFF. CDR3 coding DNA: TGCGCCAGCAGCCCAAAAACTAGCGGGGGCCTCGATGAGCAGTTCTTC.

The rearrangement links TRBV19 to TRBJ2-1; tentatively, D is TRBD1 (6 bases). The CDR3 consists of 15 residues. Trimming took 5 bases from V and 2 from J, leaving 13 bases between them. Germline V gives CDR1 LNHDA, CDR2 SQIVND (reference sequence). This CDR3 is CASSGNRVPYNEQFF. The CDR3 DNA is TGTGCCAGTAGTGGAAACAGGGTACCCTACAATGAGCAGTTCTTC.

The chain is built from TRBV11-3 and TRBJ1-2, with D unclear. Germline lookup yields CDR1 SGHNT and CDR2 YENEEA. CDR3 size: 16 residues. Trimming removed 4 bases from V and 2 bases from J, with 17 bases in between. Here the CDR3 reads CASSWEGRNGNYGYTF. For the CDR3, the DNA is TGTGCCAGCAGCTGGGAAGGACGTAATGGAAACTATGGCTACACCTTC.

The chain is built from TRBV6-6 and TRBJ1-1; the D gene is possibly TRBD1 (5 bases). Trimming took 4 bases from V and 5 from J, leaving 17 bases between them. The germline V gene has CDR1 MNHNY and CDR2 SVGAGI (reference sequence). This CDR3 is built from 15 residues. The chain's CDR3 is CASSSSTGTATEAFF. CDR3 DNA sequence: TGTGCCAGCAGTTCCAGCACCGGGACCGCGACTGAAGCTTTCTTT.

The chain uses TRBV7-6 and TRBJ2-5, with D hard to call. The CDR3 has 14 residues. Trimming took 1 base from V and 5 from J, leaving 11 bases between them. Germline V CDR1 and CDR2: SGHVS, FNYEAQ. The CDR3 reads CASSLVVDSETQYF. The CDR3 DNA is TGTGCCAGCAGCTTAGTGGTAGATTCGGAGACCCAGTACTTC. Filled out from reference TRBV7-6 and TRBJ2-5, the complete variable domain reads GAGVSQSPRYKVTKRGQDVALRCDPISGHVSLYWYRQALGQGPEFLTYFNYEAQQDKSGLPNDRFSAERPEGSISTLTIQRTEQRDSAMYRCASSLVVDSETQYFGPGTRLLVL.

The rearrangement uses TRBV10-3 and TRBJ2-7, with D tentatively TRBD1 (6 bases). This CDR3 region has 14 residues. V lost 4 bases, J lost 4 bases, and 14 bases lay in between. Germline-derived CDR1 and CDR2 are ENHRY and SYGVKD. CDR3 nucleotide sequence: TGTGCCATCAGTGGCAGTGAACAGGGTTACGAGCAGTACTTC. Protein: CAISGSEQGYEQYF.

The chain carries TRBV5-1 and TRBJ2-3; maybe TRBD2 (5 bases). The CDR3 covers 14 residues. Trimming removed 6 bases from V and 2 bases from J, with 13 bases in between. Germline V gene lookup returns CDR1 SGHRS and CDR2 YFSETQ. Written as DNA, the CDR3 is TGCGCCAGCAAAAGTGGGAGTGACACAGATACGCAGTATTTT. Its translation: CASKSGSDTDTQYF. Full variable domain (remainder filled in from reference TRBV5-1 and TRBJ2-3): KAGVTQTPRYLIKTRGQQVTLSCSPISGHRSVSWYQQTPGQGLQFLFEYFSETQRNKGNFPGRFSGRQFSNSRSEMNVSTLELGDSALYLCASKSGSDTDTQYFGPGTRLTVL.

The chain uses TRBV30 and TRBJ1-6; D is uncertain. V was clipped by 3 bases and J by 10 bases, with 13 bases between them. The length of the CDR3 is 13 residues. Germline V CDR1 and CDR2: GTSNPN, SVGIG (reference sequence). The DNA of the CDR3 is TGTGCCTGGAGCGCCCGCGGGGTCTCACCCCTCCACTTT. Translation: CAWSARGVSPLHF.

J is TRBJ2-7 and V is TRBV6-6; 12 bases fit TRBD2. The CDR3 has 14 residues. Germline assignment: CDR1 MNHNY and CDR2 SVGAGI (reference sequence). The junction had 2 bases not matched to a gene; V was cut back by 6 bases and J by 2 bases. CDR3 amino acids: CASRGLAGTYEQYF. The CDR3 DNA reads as TGTGCCAGCAGAGGACTAGCGGGGACCTACGAGCAGTACTTC.

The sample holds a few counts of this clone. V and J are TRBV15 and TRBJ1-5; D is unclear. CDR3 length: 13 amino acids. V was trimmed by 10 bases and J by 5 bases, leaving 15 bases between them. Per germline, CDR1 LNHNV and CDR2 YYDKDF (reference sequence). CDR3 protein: CASRRWGDQPQHF. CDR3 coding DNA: TGTGCCAGCAGACGCTGGGGAGATCAGCCCCAGCATTTT.

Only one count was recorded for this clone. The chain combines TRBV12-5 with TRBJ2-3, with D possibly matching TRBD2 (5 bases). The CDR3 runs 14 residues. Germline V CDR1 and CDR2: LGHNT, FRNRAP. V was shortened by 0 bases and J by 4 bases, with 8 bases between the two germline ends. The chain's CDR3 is CASGLVPGSDTQYF. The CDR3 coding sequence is TGTGCTAGTGGTTTGGTACCGGGGTCAGATACGCAGTATTTT. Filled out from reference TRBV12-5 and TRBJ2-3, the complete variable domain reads DARVTQTPRHKVTEMGQEVTMRCQPILGHNTVFWYRQTMMQGLELLAYFRNRAPLDDSGMPKDRFSAEMPDATLATLKIQPSEPRDSAVYFCASGLVPGSDTQYFGPGTRLTVL.

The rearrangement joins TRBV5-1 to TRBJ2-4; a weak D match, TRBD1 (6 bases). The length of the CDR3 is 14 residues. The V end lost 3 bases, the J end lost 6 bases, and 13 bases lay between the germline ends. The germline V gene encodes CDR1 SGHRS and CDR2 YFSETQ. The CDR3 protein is CASSSQGEGNIQYF. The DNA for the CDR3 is TGCGCCAGCAGCTCACAGGGTGAGGGAAACATTCAGTACTTC.

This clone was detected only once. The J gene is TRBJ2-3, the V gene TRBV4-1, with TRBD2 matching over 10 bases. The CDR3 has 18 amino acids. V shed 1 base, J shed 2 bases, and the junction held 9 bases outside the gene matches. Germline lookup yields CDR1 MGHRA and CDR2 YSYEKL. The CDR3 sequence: CASSQVLVAGGHTDTQYF. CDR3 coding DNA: TGCGCCAGCAGCCAAGTTTTGGTAGCGGGGGGCCACACAGATACGCAGTATTTT.

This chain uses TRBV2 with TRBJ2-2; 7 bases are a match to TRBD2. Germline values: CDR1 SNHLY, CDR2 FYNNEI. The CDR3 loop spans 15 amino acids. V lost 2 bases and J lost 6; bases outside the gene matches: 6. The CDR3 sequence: CASSESAGDAGELFF. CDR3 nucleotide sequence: TGTGCCAGCAGTGAATCGGCGGGAGACGCCGGGGAGCTGTTTTTT.

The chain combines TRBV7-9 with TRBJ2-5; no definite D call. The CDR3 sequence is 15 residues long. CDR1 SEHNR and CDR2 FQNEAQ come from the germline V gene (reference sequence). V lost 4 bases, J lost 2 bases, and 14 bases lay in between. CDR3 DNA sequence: TGTGCCAGCAGCTCGTACGTCCAGGCACAAGAGACCCAGTACTTC. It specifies CASSSYVQAQETQYF. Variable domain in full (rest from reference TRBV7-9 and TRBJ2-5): DTGVSQNPRHKITKRGQNVTFRCDPISEHNRLYWYRQTLGQGPEFLTYFQNEAQLEKSRLLSDRFSAERPKGSFSTLEIQRTEQGDSAMYLCASSSYVQAQETQYFGPGTRLLVL.